This is a list of T cell receptor beta chains from one sample in a study of T cells expressing NK-cell markers. For each CDR3 protein, TCRdb gives one entry from its re-call of the 5' RACE reads, without DNA. The sample includes fewer than 400,000 distinct CDR3 sequences. The sequencing input was blood T cells: a sorted CD56 or NKG2C T cell subset, CD4+ or CD8+ T cells, or bulk PBMC T cells (not recorded which). The receptors were sampled from a man aged 18-75 years in good health. Both conserved end residues are part of each CDR3. Each record gives: V gene, J gene, CDR3 protein.

V: TRBV3-1
J: TRBJ2-7
CDR3: CASSHQGLSYEQYF

V: TRBV5-1
J: TRBJ1-2
CDR3: CASSPGGGNYGYTF

V: TRBV15
J: TRBJ2-5
CDR3: CATSRDMGSGETQYF

V: TRBV29-1
J: TRBJ1-1
CDR3: CSVGARDLTAAFF

V: TRBV5-6
J: TRBJ2-2
CDR3: CASSILNTGELFF

V: TRBV4-1
J: TRBJ1-1
CDR3: CASSQSRGGTEAFF

V: TRBV20-1
J: TRBJ2-7
CDR3: CSARGGGRGHHSYEQYF

V: TRBV6-1
J: TRBJ2-1
CDR3: CASSSWDRSNEQFF

V: TRBV5-4
J: TRBJ2-1
CDR3: CASSLGGKRSYNEQFF

V: TRBV4-2
J: TRBJ1-1
CDR3: CASSQEGVLTEAFF